The source of this TCR beta chain is a study of blood T cells in healthy people across ages. This clonotype was counted between two and nine times. Alongside a J-beta primer mix, a sample-barcoded 5' primer served in a second PCR lasting about 6 to 12 cycles. From the 5' RACE reads, TCRdb called clonotypes with MiXCR, one entry per CDR3 protein. The table has fewer than 2 million distinct CDR3 sequences, about two fifths seen once. Germline-derived CDR1 and CDR2 are SGHAT and FQNNGV. The CDR3 length is 15 residues. V dropped 0 bases and J dropped 2 bases, with 10 bases sitting between them. Donors were healthy Caucasian individuals from Russia aged about 6 to 90.

This clonotype was obtained from a human donor in good health. Input material: blood. This chain links TRBV11-2 with TRBJ1-2; D is unresolved. This chain's CDR3 is CASSLDGWGNYGYTF. The CDR3, as DNA: TGTGCCAGCAGCTTAGATGGCTGGGGAAACTATGGCTACACCTTC.